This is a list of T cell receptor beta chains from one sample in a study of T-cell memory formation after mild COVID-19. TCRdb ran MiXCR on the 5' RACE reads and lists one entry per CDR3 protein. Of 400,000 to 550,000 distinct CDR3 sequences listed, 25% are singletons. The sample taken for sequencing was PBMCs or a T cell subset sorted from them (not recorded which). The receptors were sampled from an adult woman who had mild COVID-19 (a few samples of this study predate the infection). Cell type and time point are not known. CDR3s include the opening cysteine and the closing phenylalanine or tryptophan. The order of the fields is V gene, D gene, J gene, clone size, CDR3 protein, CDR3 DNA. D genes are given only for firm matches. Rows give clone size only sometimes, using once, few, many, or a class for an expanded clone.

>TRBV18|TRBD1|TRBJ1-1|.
CASSPPLTGGGTEAFF
TGTGCCAGCTCACCACCTTTAACAGGGGGGGGCACTGAAGCTTTCTTT
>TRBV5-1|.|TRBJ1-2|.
CASSLEVNYGYTF
TGCGCCAGCAGCTTGGAGGTGAACTATGGCTACACCTTC
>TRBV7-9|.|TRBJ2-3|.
CASSLAGTDADTQYF
TGTGCCAGCAGCTTAGCGGGAACTGATGCAGATACGCAGTATTTT
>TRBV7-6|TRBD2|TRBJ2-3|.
CASSVTSGGVPDTQYF
TGTGCCAGCAGCGTAACTAGCGGGGGGGTGCCAGATACGCAGTATTTT
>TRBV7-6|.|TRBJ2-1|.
CASSLGPGANNEQFF
TGTGCCAGCAGCTTAGGTCCGGGGGCCAACAATGAGCAGTTCTTC
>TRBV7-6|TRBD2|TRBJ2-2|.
CASSRSSSGDGGELFF
TGTGCCAGCAGCCGCTCCTCTAGCGGGGACGGCGGGGAGCTGTTTTTT
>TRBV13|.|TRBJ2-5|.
CASSFPPQETQYF
TGTGCCAGCAGCTTCCCCCCACAAGAGACCCAGTACTTC
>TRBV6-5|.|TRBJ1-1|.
CASIMAGSTEAFF
TGTGCCAGCATTATGGCAGGGAGCACTGAAGCTTTCTTT
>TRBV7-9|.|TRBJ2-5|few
CASSLSWGQGLETQYF
TGTGCCAGCAGCTTAAGTTGGGGCCAGGGGTTAGAGACCCAGTACTTC
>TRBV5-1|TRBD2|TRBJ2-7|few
CASSLGREGRNEQYF
TGCGCCAGCAGCTTGGGGCGGGAGGGCAGGAACGAGCAGTACTTC
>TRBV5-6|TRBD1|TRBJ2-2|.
CASSLDPGQANTGELFF
TGTGCCAGCAGCTTGGATCCGGGACAGGCCAACACCGGGGAGCTGTTTTTT